The 23 T cell receptor beta chains below come from one sample, sequenced in a study of beta chain features in type 1 diabetes. General study findings and limits: TCRB CDR3 length was moderately but significantly reduced in all four CD4+ subsets of Type 1 diabetes patients.

The whole isolated RNA underwent reverse transcription, so sequencing captured expressed TCRB transcripts. The method was immunoSEQ multiplex PCR; TCRdb's version includes in-frame clones alone and lacks a portion of them. The sample holds hundreds of thousands of clones, 13% seen once. No cognate antigen is known for these TCRs. Sequenced input: naive CD4+ T cells from blood. The receptors stem from a man aged 18 to 29 with type 1 diabetes.

The rearrangement uses TRBV7-6 and TRBJ2-4, with 11 bases lining up with TRBD1. Germline values: CDR1 SGHVS, CDR2 FNYEAQ. CDR3 length: 12 residues. Losses at the gene ends were 11 bases for V and 6 bases for J; bases not matched to a gene: 3. The DNA of the CDR3 is TGTGCCTCCGGGACAGGGGGAAACATTCAGTACTTC. Residues: CASGTGGNIQYF.

This chain links TRBV5-4 with TRBJ1-5, with no clear D. V was shortened by 4 bases and J by 0 bases, with 8 bases between the two germline ends. The CDR3 sequence is 14 residues long. The germline gives CDR1 SGHNT, CDR2 YYREEE (reference sequence). The CDR3 protein is CASSQKYSNQPQHF. For the CDR3, the DNA is TGTGCCAGCAGCCAAAAATATAGCAATCAGCCCCAGCATTTT.

The sample holds a few counts of this clone. The V and J genes are TRBV9 and TRBJ2-1; D is unclear. Germline V gene sequence: CDR1 SGDLS, CDR2 YYNGEE. The CDR3 sequence is 15 residues long. Trimming left V 4 bases short and J 0 bases short, with 11 bases between. CDR3 DNA sequence: TGTGCCAGCAGCACAGTACCAAGCTCCTACAATGAGCAGTTCTTC. Translating gives CASSTVPSSYNEQFF.

The chain joins TRBV18 to TRBJ2-7; 7 bases agree with TRBD1. V shed 3 bases, J shed 2 bases, and the junction held 4 bases outside the gene matches. Germline V gives CDR1 KGHSH, CDR2 LQKENI. This CDR3 is 14 amino acids long. For the CDR3, the DNA is TGTGCCAGCTCACCCGAGGGACAGACCTACGAGCAGTACTTC. Translated, it gives CASSPEGQTYEQYF.

CDR3 residues: CASSGVGYTF. DNA for the CDR3: TGTGCCAGCAGTGGAGTAGGCTACACCTTC. The chain employs TRBV25-1 and TRBJ1-2; D is undetermined. V lost 4 bases, J lost 8 bases, and 5 bases lay in between. The CDR3 is made up of 10 amino acids. Per germline, CDR1 MGHDK and CDR2 SYGVNS.

The CDR3 DNA reads TGTGCCTGGAGTGGACAGGGGGCAGGCTACGAGCAGTACTTC. Amino acid sequence: CAWSGQGAGYEQYF. The chain uses TRBV30 and TRBJ2-7; 10 nucleotides line up with TRBD1. With V trimmed by 1 base and J by 3 bases, 3 bases remained unmatched. This CDR3 is built from 14 residues. Germline CDR1 reads GTSNPN; CDR2 reads SVGIG (reference sequence).

The table lists this clone with a few counts. This sequence joins TRBV27 and TRBJ2-3; D is perhaps TRBD2 (5 bases). Trimming shortened V by 3 bases and J by 3 bases, and 10 bases separated the two germline ends. In germline, CDR1 is MNHEY, CDR2 SMNVEV (reference sequence). The CDR3 covers 14 residues. The CDR3 here is CASSFLGGTDTQYF. The DNA of the CDR3 is TGTGCCAGCAGTTTCCTAGGAGGAACAGATACGCAGTATTTT.

This clone occurred a few times. The chain couples TRBV9 to TRBJ2-5; tentative D call: TRBD2 (6 bases). The germline V and J ends were trimmed by 4 bases and 2 bases, with 12 bases remaining between them. The CDR3 is made up of 14 amino acids. Germline V CDR1 and CDR2: SGDLS, YYNGEE. As DNA, the CDR3 is TGTGCCAGCAGCACTGCCGGGACTCAAGAGACCCAGTACTTC. It is translated as CASSTAGTQETQYF.

V usage is TRBV25-1 and J usage is TRBJ1-1, with D unresolved. CDR3 length equals 15 residues. Germline V gene sequence: CDR1 MGHDK, CDR2 SYGVNS. V lost 7 bases and J 0 bases, leaving 15 bases between the germline ends. CDR3: CASTPDSGVNTEAFF. The DNA of the CDR3 is TGTGCCAGCACCCCGGATTCAGGAGTGAACACTGAAGCTTTCTTT.

The sample holds a few counts of this clone. V usage is TRBV11-2 and J usage is TRBJ1-6, with D perhaps TRBD1 (6 bases). V lost 7 bases and J lost 8, with 15 bases in between. The CDR3 consists of 14 residues. From germline, CDR1 is SGHAT and CDR2 FQNNGV. Written as DNA, the CDR3 is TGTGCCAGCACCAAGGGGGGTCTGGATTCACCCCTCCACTTT. It specifies CASTKGGLDSPLHF.

The gene calls are TRBV29-1 and TRBJ1-5; D is perhaps TRBD1 (6 bases). The CDR3 extends over 10 amino acids. Germline-derived CDR1 and CDR2 are SQVTM and ANQGSEA. V was shortened by 7 bases and J by 7 bases, with 8 bases between the two germline ends. CDR3: CSDRVQPQHF. The CDR3 nucleotides read TGCAGCGACAGGGTACAGCCCCAGCATTTT.

The rearrangement uses TRBV11-3 and TRBJ1-2; no clear D. The V gene's germline CDR1 is SGHNT and CDR2 YENEEA. Trimming took 0 bases from V and 8 from J, leaving 13 bases between them. The CDR3 spans 14 residues. The CDR3 DNA reads TGTGCCAGCAGCTTAGATCGGCCAGAACACGGCTACACCTTC. Amino acids: CASSLDRPEHGYTF.

This clone was recorded a few times. The rearrangement links TRBV9 to TRBJ2-7; D possibly corresponds to TRBD1 (6 bases). The ends were cut back, 2 bases at V and 0 bases at J, with 9 bases in the middle. The CDR3 has 14 residues. In germline, CDR1 is SGDLS, CDR2 YYNGEE. The CDR3 coding sequence is TGTGCCAGCAGCGTTCAGGGGTTCTCCTACGAGCAGTACTTC. Its translation is CASSVQGFSYEQYF.

The V call is TRBV2, the J call TRBJ1-2; D gene ambiguous. Germline V gives CDR1 SNHLY, CDR2 FYNNEI. V was shortened by 7 bases and J by 6 bases, with 15 bases between the two germline ends. The CDR3 contains 13 residues. The CDR3 DNA reads TGTGCCAGCAATTTTGCGGGATTAGATGGCTACACCTTC. Translated, it gives CASNFAGLDGYTF.

A few counts support this clone. The gene calls are TRBV27 and TRBJ2-7; TRBD2 agrees at 8 bases. Germline V CDR1 and CDR2: MNHEY, SMNVEV (reference sequence). The CDR3 sequence is 14 residues long. With V trimmed by 7 bases and J by 7 bases, 12 bases remained unmatched. The CDR3 nucleotides read TGTGCCAGCATCCCCGGGCGGGGGGCAAGAGAGCAGTACTTC. This sequence encodes CASIPGRGAREQYF.

The rearrangement uses TRBV9 and TRBJ2-2, with a tentative D call TRBD2 (6 bases). Trimming shortened V by 4 bases and J by 2 bases, and 18 bases separated the two germline ends. CDR3 length: 17 residues. Germline CDR1 reads SGDLS; CDR2 reads YYNGEE. The CDR3 is CASSTGAGTTNTGELFF. In DNA, the CDR3 is TGTGCCAGCAGCACGGGTGCGGGGACCACAAACACCGGGGAGCTGTTTTTT.

V usage is TRBV29-1 and J usage is TRBJ1-2, with D possibly TRBD1 on 5 matching bases. Germline assignment: CDR1 SQVTM and CDR2 ANQGSEA. The CDR3 contains 13 residues. CDR3 in amino acids: CNVATASNYGYTF. For the CDR3, the DNA is TGCAACGTCGCGACAGCCTCTAACTATGGCTACACCTTC. Variable domain in full (rest from reference TRBV29-1 and TRBJ1-2): SAVISQKPSRDICQRGTSLTIQCQVDSQVTMMFWYRQQPGQSLTLIATANQGSEATYESGFVIDKFPISRPNLTFSTLTVSNMSPEDSSIYLCNVATASNYGYTFGSGTRLTVV.

This rearrangement joins TRBV19 to TRBJ1-6; D is undetermined. The V gene lost 0 bases and the J gene lost 8 bases, with 14 bases spanning the gap. Germline CDR1 reads LNHDA; CDR2 reads SQIVND (reference sequence). The CDR3 spans 16 residues. The CDR3 loop reads CASSIDGAGSHSPLHF. For the CDR3, the DNA is TGTGCCAGTAGTATAGATGGTGCGGGTTCCCATTCACCCCTCCACTTT.

This chain links TRBV27 with TRBJ1-2; no reliable D call. CDR1 MNHEY and CDR2 SMNVEV come from the germline V gene (reference sequence). The ends were cut back, 9 bases at V and 3 bases at J, with 17 bases in the middle. This CDR3 is 14 amino acids long. The CDR3 coding sequence is TGTGCCAGGAATCGAGGGTCGGGTGACTATGGCTACACCTTC. This encodes CARNRGSGDYGYTF.

The rearrangement joins TRBV14 to TRBJ2-2; D might be TRBD1 (6 bases). Germline CDR1 and CDR2: SGHDN and FVKESK. The CDR3 has 13 residues. Trimming shortened V by 2 bases and J by 7 bases, and 8 bases separated the two germline ends. The CDR3 bases are TGTGCCAGCAGCCAACAGGGGATCGGGGAGCTGTTTTTT. It specifies CASSQQGIGELFF.

The chain couples TRBV9 to TRBJ2-3; tentative D call: TRBD1 (5 bases). CDR1 and CDR2 from the germline V gene are SGDLS and YYNGEE. Trimming left V 2 bases short and J 8 bases short, with 12 bases between. This CDR3 contains 13 residues. The CDR3 nucleotides read TGTGCCAGCAGCGTCGTTCAGGGTGGTACGCAGTATTTT. Amino acids: CASSVVQGGTQYF.

This clone came up a few times. Other nucleotide sequences in the sample specify the same CDR3. This chain uses TRBV19 with TRBJ2-3, with 9 bases fitting TRBD2. After removal of 5 bases from V and 0 bases from J, the junction contained 3 bases not matched to a gene. The germline V gene has CDR1 LNHDA and CDR2 SQIVND (reference sequence). The CDR3 runs to 15 residues. CDR3 coding DNA: TGTGCCAGTAGTCAGACTAGCGGCAGCACAGATACGCAGTATTTT. Amino acid sequence: CASSQTSGSTDTQYF. Drawing the rest from reference TRBV19 and TRBJ2-3, the complete variable domain is DGGITQSPKYLFRKEGQNVTLSCEQNLNHDAMYWYRQDPGQGLRLIYYSQIVNDFQKGDIAEGYSVSREKKESFPLTVTSAQKNPTAFYLCASSQTSGSTDTQYFGPGTRLTVL.

This clone appeared a few times. This CDR3 is also generated by other DNA sequences in the sample. The rearrangement uses TRBV18 and TRBJ2-1; D is perhaps TRBD1 (5 bases). The length of the CDR3 is 13 residues. The germline CDR1 and CDR2 sequences are KGHSH and LQKENI. Trimming shortened V by 2 bases and J by 4 bases, and 6 bases separated the two germline ends. In DNA, the CDR3 is TGTGCCAGCTCACCAAGGGGATACAATGAGCAGTTCTTC. Protein: CASSPRGYNEQFF.